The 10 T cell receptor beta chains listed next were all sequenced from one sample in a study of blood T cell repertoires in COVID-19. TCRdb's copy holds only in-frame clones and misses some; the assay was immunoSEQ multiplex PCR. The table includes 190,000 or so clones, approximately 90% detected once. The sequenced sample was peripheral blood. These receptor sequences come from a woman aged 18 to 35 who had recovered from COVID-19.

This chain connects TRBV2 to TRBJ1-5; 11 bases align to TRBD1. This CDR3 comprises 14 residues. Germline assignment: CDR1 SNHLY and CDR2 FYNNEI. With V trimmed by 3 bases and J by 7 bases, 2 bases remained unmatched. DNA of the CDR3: TGTGCCAGCAGTGAGGGGACAGGGGGGCAGCCCCAGCATTTT. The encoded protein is CASSEGTGGQPQHF.

CDR3 residues: CATREGQQNTEAFF. For the CDR3, the DNA is TGTGCCACCAGGGAGGGACAGCAGAACACTGAAGCTTTCTTT. V usage is TRBV24-1 and J usage is TRBJ1-1; 7 bases align to TRBD1. Germline V CDR1 and CDR2: KGHDR, SFDVKD. After removal of 7 bases from V and 1 base from J, the junction contained 5 bases not matched to a gene. This CDR3 contains 14 residues.

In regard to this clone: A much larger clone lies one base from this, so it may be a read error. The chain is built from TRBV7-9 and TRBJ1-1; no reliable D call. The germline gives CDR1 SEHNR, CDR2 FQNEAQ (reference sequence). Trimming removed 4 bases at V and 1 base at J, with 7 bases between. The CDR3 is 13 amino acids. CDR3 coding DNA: TGTGCCAGCAGCTCAGTACCGAACACTGAAGCTTTCTTT. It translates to CASSSVPNTEAFF.

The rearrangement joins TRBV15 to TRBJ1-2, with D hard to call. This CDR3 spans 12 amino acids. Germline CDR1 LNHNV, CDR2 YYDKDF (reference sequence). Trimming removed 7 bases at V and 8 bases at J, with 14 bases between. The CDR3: CATTSGGSGYTF. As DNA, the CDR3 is TGTGCCACCACAAGCGGCGGGTCCGGCTACACCTTC.

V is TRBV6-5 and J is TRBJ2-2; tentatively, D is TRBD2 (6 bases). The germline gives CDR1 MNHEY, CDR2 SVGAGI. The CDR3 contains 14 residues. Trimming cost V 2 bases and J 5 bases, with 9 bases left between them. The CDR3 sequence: CASSYGGRTGELFF. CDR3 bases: TGTGCCAGCAGTTACGGGGGGAGGACCGGGGAGCTGTTTTTT.

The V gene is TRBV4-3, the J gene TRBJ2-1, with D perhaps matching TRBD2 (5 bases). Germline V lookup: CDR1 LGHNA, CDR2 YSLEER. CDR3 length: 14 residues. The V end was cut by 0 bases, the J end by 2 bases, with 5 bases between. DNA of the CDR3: TGCGCCAGCAGCCAAGAAGCGGCCTACAATGAGCAGTTCTTC. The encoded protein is CASSQEAAYNEQFF.

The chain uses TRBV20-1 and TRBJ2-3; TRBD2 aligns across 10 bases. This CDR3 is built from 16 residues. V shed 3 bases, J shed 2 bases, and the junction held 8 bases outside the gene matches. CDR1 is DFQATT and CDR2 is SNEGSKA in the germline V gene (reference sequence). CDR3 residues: CSASFVGLANTDTQYF. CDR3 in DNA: TGCAGTGCTAGTTTCGTGGGACTAGCGAACACAGATACGCAGTATTTT.

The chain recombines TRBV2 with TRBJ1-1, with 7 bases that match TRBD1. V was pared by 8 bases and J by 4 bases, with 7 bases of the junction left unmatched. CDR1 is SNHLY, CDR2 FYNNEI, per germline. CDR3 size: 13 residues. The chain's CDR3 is CASSGTGATEAFF. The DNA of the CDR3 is TGTGCCAGCTCCGGCACAGGGGCCACTGAAGCTTTCTTT.

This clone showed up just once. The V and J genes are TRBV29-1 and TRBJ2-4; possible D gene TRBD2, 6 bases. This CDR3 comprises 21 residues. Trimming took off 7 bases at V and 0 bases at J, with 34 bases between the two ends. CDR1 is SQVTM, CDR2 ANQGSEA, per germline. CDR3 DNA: TGCAGCGCCGGCCCCCCGGGGCCTAGCGATTCGTTATTCCTAGCCAAAAACATTCAGTACTTC. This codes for CSAGPPGPSDSLFLAKNIQYF. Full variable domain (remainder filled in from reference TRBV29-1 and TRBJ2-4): SAVISQKPSRDICQRGTSLTIQCQVDSQVTMMFWYRQQPGQSLTLIATANQGSEATYESGFVIDKFPISRPNLTFSTLTVSNMSPEDSSIYLCSAGPPGPSDSLFLAKNIQYFGAGTRLSVL.

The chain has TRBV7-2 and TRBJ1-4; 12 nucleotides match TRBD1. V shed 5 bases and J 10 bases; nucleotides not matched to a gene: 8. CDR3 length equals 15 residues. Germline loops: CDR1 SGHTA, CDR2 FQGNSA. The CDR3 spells CASSRPGQGAGKLFF. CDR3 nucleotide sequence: TGTGCCAGCAGCCGTCCGGGACAGGGGGCCGGAAAACTGTTTTTT. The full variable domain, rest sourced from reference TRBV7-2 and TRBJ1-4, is GAGVSQSPSNKVTEKGKDVELRCDPISGHTALYWYRQSLGQGLEFLIYFQGNSAPDKSGLPSDRFSAERTGGSVSTLTIQRTQQEDSAVYLCASSRPGQGAGKLFFGSGTQLSVL.